This T cell receptor (beta chain) was profiled in a study of blood T cells in healthy people across ages. Notes on this clonotype: Its antigen remains unidentified. At one boundary the junction diverges from the germline segment, which might be a read error.

Next came a second PCR, run for about 7 to 12 cycles, which used a sample-barcoded 5' primer along with a J-beta primer mix. Each TCR beta cDNA got a 12-nucleotide random molecular identifier. Samples each returned at least 2.5 million CDR3-containing paired-end reads. From the 5' RACE reads, TCRdb called clonotypes with MiXCR, one entry per CDR3 protein. The table records about 380,000 distinct CDR3 sequences, roughly half of them present only once. Study-wide findings and caveats: Possibly confounding the expanded clonotype changes was the fact that donor CMV status was unknown.

The CDR3 contains 17 residues. CDR1 is SGHDT, CDR2 YYEEEE, per germline. Investigators took 9.5 to 10 milliliters of peripheral blood from every donor. This chain links TRBV5-6 with TRBJ2-5; D is unresolved. The J call is uncertain, as TRBJ2-7 better fits the DNA end. Sequencing used blood. The receptor comes from a man aged 60 to 75 in good health. The CDR3 protein is CAGSLYLWHQSGYEQYF. Here the CDR3 DNA reads TGTGCCGGCAGCTTGTACTTGTGGCACCAGTCTGGTTACGAGCAGTACTTC.